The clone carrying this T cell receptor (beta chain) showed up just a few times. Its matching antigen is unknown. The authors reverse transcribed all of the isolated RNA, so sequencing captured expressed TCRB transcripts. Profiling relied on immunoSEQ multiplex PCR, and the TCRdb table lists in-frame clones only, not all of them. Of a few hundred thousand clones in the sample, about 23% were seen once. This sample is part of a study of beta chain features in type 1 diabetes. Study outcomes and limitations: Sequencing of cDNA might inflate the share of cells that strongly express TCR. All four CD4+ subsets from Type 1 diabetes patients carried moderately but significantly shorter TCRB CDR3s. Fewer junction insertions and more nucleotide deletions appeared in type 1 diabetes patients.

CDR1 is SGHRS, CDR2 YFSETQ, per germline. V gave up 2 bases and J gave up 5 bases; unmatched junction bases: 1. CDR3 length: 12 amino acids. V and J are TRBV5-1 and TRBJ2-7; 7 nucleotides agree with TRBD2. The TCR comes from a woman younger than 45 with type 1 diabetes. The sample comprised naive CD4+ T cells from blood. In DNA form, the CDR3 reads TGCGCCAGCAGCTTCGGGGGGAACGAGCAGTACTTC. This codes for CASSFGGNEQYF.